This T cell receptor beta chain emerged from a study of blood T cell repertoires in COVID-19. Study details: PBMCs, B-cell-depleted T cells, or T cells were the source of the cDNA or gDNA that made up the material.

Authors' analysis steps: Estimated nucleated cell counts came from reference gene primer amplification. Data came from immunoSEQ multiplex PCR; TCRdb stores just in-frame clones and leaves some out. V, J and clone size are those of that table, while D and trimming were read from the DNA. The sample lists 35,000 to 40,000 clones, about 85% seen once, with 29% in the top ten. The CDR3 is 14 amino acids. Germline V gene lookup returns CDR1 MNHEY and CDR2 SVGEGT. With 5 bases removed from V and 3 bases from J, the gap between germline ends came to 13 bases. This clonotype originated in an elderly man with active or convalescent COVID-19. Sequenced input: peripheral blood. The chain recombines TRBV6-2 or TRBV6-3 with TRBJ1-1; possibly TRBD1 for D (5 bases). As DNA, the CDR3 is TGTGCCAGCAGTAAACAGGTTTCTTACACTGAAGCTTTCTTT. It specifies CASSKQVSYTEAFF.